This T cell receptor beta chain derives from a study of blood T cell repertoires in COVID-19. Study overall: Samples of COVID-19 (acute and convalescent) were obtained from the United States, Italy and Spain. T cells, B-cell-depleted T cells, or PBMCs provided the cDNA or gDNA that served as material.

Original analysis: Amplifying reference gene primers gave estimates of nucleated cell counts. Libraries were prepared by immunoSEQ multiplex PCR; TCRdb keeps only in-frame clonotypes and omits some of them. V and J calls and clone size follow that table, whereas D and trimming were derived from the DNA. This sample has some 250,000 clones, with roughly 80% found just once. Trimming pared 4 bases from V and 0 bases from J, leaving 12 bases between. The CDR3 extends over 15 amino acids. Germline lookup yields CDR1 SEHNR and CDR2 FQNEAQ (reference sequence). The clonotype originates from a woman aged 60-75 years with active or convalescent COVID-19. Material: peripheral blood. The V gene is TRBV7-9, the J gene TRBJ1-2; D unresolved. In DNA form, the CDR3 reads TGTGCCAGCAGCTCCCCAGGATCAGCTAACTATGGCTACACCTTC. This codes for CASSSPGSANYGYTF.